This record looks at one TCR beta chain sequence and its context. This record comes from a study of OX40 agonist ivuxolimab in advanced cancers. The wider study: Three individuals attained partial responses, comprising one hepatocellular carcinoma case and two cutaneous melanoma cases.

Losses at the gene ends were 6 bases for V and 6 bases for J; bases not matched to a gene: 7. The germline V gene has CDR1 MNHEY and CDR2 SVGAGI. CDR3 length equals 14 residues. This table comes from immunoSEQ multiplex PCR, and its TCRdb copy is limited to in-frame clones, with some not included. The sample contains under 200,000 clones, 94% of which appear only once. This chain links TRBV6-5 with TRBJ2-1; 8 nucleotides align to TRBD1. The sequences come from CD4+ or CD8+ T cells sorted from blood, collected in a trial of the OX40 agonist ivuxolimab. The receptor's source is an adult with an advanced solid tumor such as melanoma, head and neck, liver or kidney cancer. As DNA, the CDR3 is TGTGCCAGCAGGAGGGGACAGGCAAGCAATGAGCAGTTCTTC. Translated: CASRRGQASNEQFF.